The clone carrying this T cell receptor (beta chain) occurred once. Its antigen is currently unknown. The data belong to a study of CD8 T cells in Susac syndrome. Study-wide background: Patients with Susac syndrome were therapy-naive, taking corticosteroids, with some also receiving intravenous immunoglobulin, or taking intravenous immunoglobulin alone at the time their blood was drawn. General study findings and limits: Repertoires of Susac syndrome CD4+ T cells lacked clonal expansion.

RNA was extracted with the RNeasy kit, and a quantity of about 0.45 to 1 ug was reverse transcribed using random hexamers. One entry per CDR3 protein results from TCRdb running MiXCR on the immunoSEQ multiplex PCR reads. Of 70,000 to 75,000 distinct CDR3 sequences listed, 93% are singletons. TCR beta sequencing covered blood CD8+ and CD4+ T cells. FACS was used to enrich TEMRA cells, whereas the CD8+ and CD4+ T cells were obtained by negative isolation. The CDR3 contains 15 residues. V shed 5 bases and J 2 bases; nucleotides not matched to a gene: 8. Germline CDR1 is LGHDT and CDR2 is YNNKEL (reference sequence).

The sample taken for sequencing was CD4+ T cells from PBMCs. The rearrangement joins TRBV3-1 to TRBJ2-5, with 7 bases aligning to TRBD2. This clonotype was sampled from a human donor with Susac syndrome. The CDR3 coding sequence is TGTGCCAGCAGCATGCCCACTAGCGCTCAAGAGACCCAGTACTTC. It is translated as CASSMPTSAQETQYF.